This TCR beta chain was retrieved from a study of early stage breast cancer tumors. Germline values: CDR1 LNHNV, CDR2 YYDKDF (reference sequence). The CDR3 totals 17 residues. V lost 1 base and J lost 7; bases outside the gene matches: 7. This clone was observed a few times. Its antigen is still unknown. Findings of the study overall: Compared with adjacent normal breast, tumors showed about 2.4-fold denser, more clonal T cells.

Data came from immunoSEQ multiplex PCR; TCRdb stores just in-frame clones and leaves some out. The sample yields about 3,500 clones, 60% to 65% seen once. This clonotype was sampled from a middle-aged person with breast cancer. Sequences were obtained from breast tumor tissue. This rearrangement joins TRBV15 to TRBJ2-1, with TRBD2 matching over 13 bases. The chain's CDR3 is CATSRVFGTSGKNEQFF. The CDR3 coding sequence is TGTGCCACCAGCAGAGTTTTCGGGACTAGCGGGAAGAATGAGCAGTTCTTC.